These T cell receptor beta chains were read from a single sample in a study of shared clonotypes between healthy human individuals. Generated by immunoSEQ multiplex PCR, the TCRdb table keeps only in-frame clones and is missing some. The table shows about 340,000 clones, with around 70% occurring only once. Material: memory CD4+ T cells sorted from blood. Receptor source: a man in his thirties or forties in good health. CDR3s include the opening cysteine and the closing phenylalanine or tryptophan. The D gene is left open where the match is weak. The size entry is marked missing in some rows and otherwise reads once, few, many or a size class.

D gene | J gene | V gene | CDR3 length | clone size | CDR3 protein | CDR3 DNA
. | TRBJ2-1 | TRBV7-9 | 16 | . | CASSPRGDLFYNEQFF | TGTGCCAGCAGCCCTCGAGGGGACCTTTTCTACAATGAGCAGTTCTTC
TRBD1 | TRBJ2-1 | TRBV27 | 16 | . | CASSYRDRGLGNEQFF | TGTGCCAGCAGTTATAGGGACAGGGGGCTAGGCAATGAGCAGTTCTTC
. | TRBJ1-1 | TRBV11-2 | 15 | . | CASSLGAVRDTEAFF | TGTGCCAGCAGCTTAGGCGCGGTCCGGGACACTGAAGCTTTCTTT
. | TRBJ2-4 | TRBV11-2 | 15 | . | CASSLKDLAKNIQYF | TGTGCCAGCAGCCTAAAGGACCTAGCCAAAAACATTCAGTACTTC
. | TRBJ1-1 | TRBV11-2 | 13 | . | CASSWAVNTEAFF | TGTGCCAGCAGCTGGGCTGTGAACACTGAAGCTTTCTTT
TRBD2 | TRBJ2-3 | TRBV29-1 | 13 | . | CSVESGRTDTQYF | TGCAGCGTTGAGAGCGGGAGAACAGATACGCAGTATTTT
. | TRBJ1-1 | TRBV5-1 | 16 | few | CASSLDLRGELTEAFF | TGCGCCAGCAGCTTGGACCTTAGGGGCGAGCTGACTGAAGCTTTCTTT
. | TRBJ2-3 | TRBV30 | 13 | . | CAWRPPSTDTQYF | TGTGCCTGGCGGCCACCTAGCACAGATACGCAGTATTTT
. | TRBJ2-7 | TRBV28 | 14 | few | CASSSPGVSYEQYF | TGTGCCAGCAGTTCACCCGGTGTCTCCTACGAGCAGTACTTC
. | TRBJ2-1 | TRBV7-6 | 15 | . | CASSFRGGPYNEQFF | TGTGCCAGCAGCTTTCGAGGGGGTCCTTACAATGAGCAGTTCTTC
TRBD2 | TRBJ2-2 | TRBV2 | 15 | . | CASSALAGEVGELFF | TGTGCCAGCAGTGCACTAGCGGGAGAGGTCGGGGAGCTGTTTTTT
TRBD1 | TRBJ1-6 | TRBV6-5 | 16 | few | CASSYEGTATNSPLHF | TGTGCCAGCAGTTACGAGGGGACAGCTACTAATTCACCCCTCCACTTT
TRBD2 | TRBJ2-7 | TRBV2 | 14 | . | CASSSAGGSYEQYF | TGTGCCAGCAGTTCGGCGGGAGGTTCCTACGAGCAGTACTTC
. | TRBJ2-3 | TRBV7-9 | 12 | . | CASSPLADTQYF | TGTGCCAGCAGCCCGTTAGCAGATACGCAGTATTTT
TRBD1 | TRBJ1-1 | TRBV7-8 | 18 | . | CASSPHETGEILNTEAFF | TGTGCCAGCAGCCCACATGAGACAGGGGAGATTTTGAACACTGAAGCTTTCTTT
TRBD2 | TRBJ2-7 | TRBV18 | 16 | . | CASSPLGGSTIDEQYF | TGTGCCAGCTCACCTCTTGGCGGGAGTACGATCGACGAGCAGTACTTC
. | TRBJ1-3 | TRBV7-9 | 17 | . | CASSLILTDISGNTIYF | TGTGCCAGCAGCTTGATCCTTACCGACATCTCTGGAAACACCATATATTTT
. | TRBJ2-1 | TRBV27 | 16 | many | CAARPLHRNYHYEQFF | TGTGCCGCCCGGCCGCTACATCGCAACTACCACTATGAGCAGTTCTTC
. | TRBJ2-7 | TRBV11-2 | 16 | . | CASSPRTTLRSYEQYF | TGTGCCAGCAGCCCCCGGACTACGCTCCGCTCCTACGAGCAGTACTTC
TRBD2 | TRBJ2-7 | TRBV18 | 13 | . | CASSTSGGPEQYF | TGTGCCAGCTCGACTAGCGGCGGGCCCGAGCAGTACTTC
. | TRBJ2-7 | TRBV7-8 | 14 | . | CASSFSTTSYEQYF | TGTGCCAGCAGCTTCAGCACCACCTCCTACGAGCAGTACTTC
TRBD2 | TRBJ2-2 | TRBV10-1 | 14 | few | CASRLAVNTGELFF | TGCGCCAGCAGACTAGCGGTGAACACCGGGGAGCTGTTTTTT
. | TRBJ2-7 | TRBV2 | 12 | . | CASSDRAYEQYF | TGTGCCAGCAGTGATCGCGCCTACGAGCAGTACTTC
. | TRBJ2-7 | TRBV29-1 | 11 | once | CSVSEGYEQYF | TGCAGCGTATCAGAAGGCTACGAGCAGTACTTC
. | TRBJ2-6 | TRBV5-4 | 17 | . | CASSTQKDSTGANVLTF | TGTGCCAGCAGTACCCAGAAGGATTCCACCGGGGCCAACGTCCTGACTTTC
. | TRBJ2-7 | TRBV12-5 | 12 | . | CASGLDGGKTRF | TGTGCTAGTGGTTTGGACGGGGGTAAAACGCGCTTC
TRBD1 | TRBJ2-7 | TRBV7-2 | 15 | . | CASSLAQGALYEQYF | TGTGCCAGCAGCTTAGCGCAGGGGGCTTTATACGAGCAGTACTTC
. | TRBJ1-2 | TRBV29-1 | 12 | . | CSVDRDFYGYTF | TGCAGCGTGGACAGAGACTTTTATGGCTACACCTTC
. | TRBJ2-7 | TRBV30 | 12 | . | CASRGRVYEQYF | TGTGCCAGTAGGGGCAGGGTCTACGAGCAGTACTTC
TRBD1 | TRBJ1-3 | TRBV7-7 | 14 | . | CASSSGGQGNTIYF | TGTGCCAGCAGCTCAGGGGGCCAAGGAAACACCATATATTTT
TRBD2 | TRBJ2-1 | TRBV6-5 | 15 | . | CASSSSGGPYNEQFF | TGTGCCAGCAGTTCCAGCGGGGGACCTTACAATGAGCAGTTCTTC
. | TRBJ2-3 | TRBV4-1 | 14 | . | CASSQAVTTDTQYF | TGCGCCAGCAGCCAAGCTGTCACCACAGATACGCAGTATTTT
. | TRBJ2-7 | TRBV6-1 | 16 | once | CASSEFGFAPTYEQYF | TGTGCCAGCAGTGAATTCGGGTTTGCACCTACCTACGAGCAGTACTTC
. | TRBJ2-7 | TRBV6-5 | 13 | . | CASSSTAVHEQYF | TGTGCCAGCAGTTCAACGGCAGTCCACGAGCAGTACTTC
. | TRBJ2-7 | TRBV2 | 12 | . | CASSELGYEQYF | TGTGCCAGCAGTGAACTGGGTTACGAGCAGTACTTC
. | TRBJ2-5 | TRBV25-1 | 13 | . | CASSGDNKETQYF | TGTGCCAGCAGTGGGGACAATAAAGAGACCCAGTACTTC
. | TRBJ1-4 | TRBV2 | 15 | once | CASTTPGSTNEKLFF | TGTGCCAGCACCACTCCCGGGTCAACTAATGAAAAACTGTTTTTT
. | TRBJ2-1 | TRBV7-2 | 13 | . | CASSLGAYNEQFF | TGTGCCAGCAGCTTAGGAGCCTACAATGAGCAGTTCTTC
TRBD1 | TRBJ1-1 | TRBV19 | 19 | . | CASSIGGQKKKLMNTEAFF | TGTGCCAGTAGTATAGGGGGACAGAAAAAAAAGTTAATGAACACTGAAGCTTTCTTT
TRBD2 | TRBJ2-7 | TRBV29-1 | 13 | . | CSVDTSGSGEQYF | TGCAGCGTTGACACTAGCGGGAGTGGCGAGCAGTACTTC
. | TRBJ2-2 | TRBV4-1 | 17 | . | CASSQDTSGANTGELFF | TGCGCCAGCAGCCAAGATACGAGCGGCGCGAACACCGGGGAGCTGTTTTTT